This T cell receptor beta chain originates from a study of T cell responses to AZD1222 COVID-19 vaccine. Regarding the study as a whole: CD4 TCRs linked to vaccination spanned spike, dominating at 160-218 and 743-854.

The V segment lost 10 bases and the J segment 4 bases; nucleotides outside the gene matches: 5. The CDR3 is 12 amino acids. Germline values: CDR1 SNHLY, CDR2 FYNNEI. Sequencing was performed with immunoSEQ multiplex PCR; in TCRdb, only in-frame clones are kept and a portion is missing. Of roughly 130,000 clones listed, around 92% were seen once; the top ten hold 1.5% to 2%. About this clone itself: The antigen remains unidentified.

The chain combines TRBV2 with TRBJ2-7; TRBD1 agrees at 9 bases. Sequencing used peripheral blood, obtained on day 0 of AZD1222 vaccination. The clonotype originates from an adult in good health. For the CDR3, the DNA is TGTGCCACCCGGACAGGGGAATACGAGCAGTACTTC. Translating gives CATRTGEYEQYF. Looking up the rest from reference TRBV2 and TRBJ2-7 gives the full variable domain: EPEVTQTPSHQVTQMGQEVILRCVPISNHLYFYWYRQILGQKVEFLVSFYNNEISEKSEIFDDQFSVERPDGSNFTLKIRSTKLEDSAMYFCATRTGEYEQYFGPGTRLTVT.